These 25 T cell receptor beta chains were all obtained from the same sample, sequenced in a study of T cells in Graves' hyperthyroidism and ophthalmopathy. Researchers took RNA transcripts and amplified the TCR beta CDR3 regions from them. During a first-round RT-PCR of the TCR CDR3, the HTBI primer set was used. MiXCR, run by TCRdb on the multiplex PCR reads, gives a single entry per CDR3 protein. The sample consists of 530,000 or so distinct CDR3 sequences, roughly 15% of them appearing once. The specimen was blood. Source of these receptors: a woman in her late teens or twenties with Graves' ophthalmopathy.

J is TRBJ2-3 and V is TRBV5-1; 9 positions agree with TRBD2. This CDR3 spans 17 amino acids. J was trimmed by 3 bases and V by 1 base; bases with no gene match: 9. The V gene's germline CDR1 is SGHRS and CDR2 YFSETQ. CDR3 loop: CASSLMVAGDSTDTQYF. CDR3 nucleotides: TGCGCCAGCAGCTTGATGGTAGCGGGAGATAGTACAGATACGCAGTATTTT. The whole variable domain, remainder taken from reference TRBV5-1 and TRBJ2-3, is KAGVTQTPRYLIKTRGQQVTLSCSPISGHRSVSWYQQTPGQGLQFLFEYFSETQRNKGNFPGRFSGRQFSNSRSEMNVSTLELGDSALYLCASSLMVAGDSTDTQYFGPGTRLTVL.

This clonotype has more than one count but fewer than ten. This chain connects TRBV28 to TRBJ2-1; TRBD2 matches 16 bases. After removal of 3 bases from V and 5 bases from J, the junction contained 4 bases not matched to a gene. The CDR3 contains 17 residues. CDR1 is MDHEN and CDR2 is SYDVKM in the germline V gene. The CDR3 DNA follows: TGTGCCAGCAGTTTGGGACTAGCGGGAGGGCCGGACAATGAGCAGTTCTTC. Amino acid sequence: CASSLGLAGGPDNEQFF.

The chain links TRBV11-2 to TRBJ1-6; D is uncertain. This CDR3 region has 16 residues. V was shortened by 1 base and J by 8 bases, with 15 bases between the two germline ends. Germline assignment: CDR1 SGHAT and CDR2 FQNNGV. The CDR3, as DNA: TGTGCCAGCAGCTTAGCAGACTTCTCACCCTATTCACCCCTCCACTTT. This gives the protein CASSLADFSPYSPLHF.

The chain has TRBV6-1 and TRBJ2-5; D call uncertain. CDR3 size: 12 residues. V was clipped by 3 bases and J by 3 bases, with 5 bases between them. Per the germline V gene, CDR1 is MNHNS and CDR2 is SASEGT. DNA of the CDR3: TGTGCCAGCAGTGAGCAGAAAGAGACCCAGTACTTC. This gives the protein CASSEQKETQYF.

This clonotype was seen at least ten times. The chain is built from TRBV30 and TRBJ1-1, with 8 bases matching TRBD1. V lost 2 bases, J lost 4 bases, and 6 bases stayed unmatched. Looked up from germline, CDR1 is GTSNPN and CDR2 is SVGIG (reference sequence). The CDR3 totals 14 residues. CDR3 sequence (DNA): TGTGCCTGGAGTCTCGGACAGGGCGGCACTGAAGCTTTCTTT. As protein: CAWSLGQGGTEAFF.

CDR3 sequence reads: CATSDLSSYNEQFF. Here the CDR3 DNA reads TGTGCCACCAGTGATTTGAGCTCCTACAATGAGCAGTTCTTC. The rearrangement joins TRBV24-1 to TRBJ2-1; D unresolved. The V gene lost 0 bases and the J gene lost 0 bases, with 2 bases spanning the gap. Germline-derived CDR1 and CDR2 are KGHDR and SFDVKD. The CDR3 is 14 residues long.

A note on this clonotype: It may be a read error: a sequence one base away is much more abundant. This sequence joins TRBV6-1 and TRBJ1-1; D is unclear. With 4 bases removed from V and 4 bases from J, the gap between germline ends came to 7 bases. In germline, CDR1 is MNHNS, CDR2 SASEGT. The CDR3 extends over 12 amino acids. DNA of the CDR3: TGTGCCAGCAGTGTGGGTGCCACTGAAGCTTTCTTT. It is translated as CASSVGATEAFF.

This clonotype was found many times. This chain links TRBV28 with TRBJ1-2, with D maybe TRBD1 (5 bases). Germline V gives CDR1 MDHEN, CDR2 SYDVKM. The CDR3 consists of 13 residues. The V end lost 8 bases, the J end lost 6 bases, and 16 bases lay between the germline ends. The CDR3 region has the DNA TGTGCCAGCCGGGACGGGAACACAAATGGCTACACCTTC. It codes for CASRDGNTNGYTF.

This clonotype was observed at least ten times. The rearrangement uses TRBV10-3 and TRBJ2-1; 8 bases map to TRBD2. Germline trimming cut 3 bases from V and 10 bases from J; bases unmatched to any gene: 5. Germline V lookup: CDR1 ENHRY, CDR2 SYGVKD. The CDR3 runs 13 residues. The CDR3 region is CAISESAGAEQFF. The CDR3 DNA is TGTGCCATCAGTGAATCAGCGGGAGCAGAGCAGTTCTTC.

In this sample, this clonotype turned up a few times. The rearrangement uses TRBV6-1 and TRBJ1-3, with 7 positions matching TRBD1. The CDR3 contains 16 residues. Germline values: CDR1 MNHNS, CDR2 SASEGT. V lost 6 bases and J lost 6; bases outside the gene matches: 14. CDR3: CASRITGVNPVNTIYF. CDR3 in DNA: TGTGCCAGCAGAATAACAGGGGTCAATCCGGTAAACACCATATATTTT.

This clonotype came up many times. The gene calls are TRBV3-1 and TRBJ1-6; D might be TRBD1 (5 bases). V was trimmed by 0 bases and J by 12 bases, leaving 12 bases between them. The CDR3 extends over 14 amino acids. Germline V gene data show CDR1 as LGHDT and CDR2 as YNNKEL (reference sequence). This CDR3 is CASSQDAGWRPLHF. The CDR3 bases are TGTGCCAGCAGCCAAGACGCAGGGTGGAGACCCCTCCACTTT.

J is TRBJ1-1 and V is TRBV29-1; D perhaps matches TRBD1 (6 bases). This CDR3 region has 13 residues. Per germline, CDR1 SQVTM and CDR2 ANQGSEA. The ends were cut back, 3 bases at V and 4 bases at J, with 12 bases in the middle. CDR3 nucleotide sequence: TGCAGCGTTGATGGGGGCGCGAGCACTGAAGCTTTCTTT. Encoded protein: CSVDGGASTEAFF.

This clonotype was found many times. This CDR3 reads CASSPHPDRGFGNTIYF. The CDR3 DNA follows: TGTGCCAGCAGTCCCCACCCGGACAGGGGATTTGGAAACACCATATATTTT. The rearrangement uses TRBV27 and TRBJ1-3, with TRBD1 matching 9 bases. This CDR3 has 17 amino acids. V lost 5 bases and J lost 3; bases outside the gene matches: 11. Looked up from germline, CDR1 is MNHEY and CDR2 is SMNVEV (reference sequence).

This clonotype was recorded a few times. The chain couples TRBV6-1 to TRBJ2-7; 12 bases align to TRBD2. The trim removed 4 bases at V and 6 bases at J, leaving 10 bases unmatched. The CDR3 has 16 residues. CDR1 and CDR2 from the germline V gene are MNHNS and SASEGT. The CDR3 DNA reads as TGTGCCAGCAGTGGACGACTAGCGGGGGAGGTTGGCGAGCAGTACTTC. The encoded protein is CASSGRLAGEVGEQYF.

This clonotype appeared a few times. CDR3 nucleotide sequence: TGTGCCAGCAGCCCCACCCTCCCGACAGGGGAGGGTTACGAGCAGTACTTC. As protein: CASSPTLPTGEGYEQYF. The chain couples TRBV5-6 to TRBJ2-7; TRBD1 is a possible D gene (8 bases). The germline CDR1 and CDR2 sequences are SGHDT and YYEEEE. CDR3 length equals 17 residues. Trimming removed 4 bases at V and 4 bases at J, with 24 bases between.

This clonotype was seen repeatedly, ten times or more. The chain combines TRBV27 with TRBJ2-5, with 11 bases that match TRBD1. The germline CDR1 and CDR2 sequences are MNHEY and SMNVEV (reference sequence). The CDR3 covers 16 residues. V trimming: 3 bases; J trimming: 5 bases; junction bases outside the gene matches: 8. The CDR3 DNA reads as TGTGCCAGCAGTTTCGGACAGGGGGCTGATTTGGAGACCCAGTACTTC. Translating it yields CASSFGQGADLETQYF.

This clonotype has more than one count but fewer than ten. This sequence joins TRBV7-9 and TRBJ2-3, with 12 bases matching TRBD1. The germline V gene has CDR1 SEHNR and CDR2 FQNEAQ (reference sequence). This CDR3 has 13 residues. V dropped 4 bases and J dropped 8; count of bases not matched to a gene: 1. The CDR3 coding sequence is TGTGCCAGCAGCTCGGGACAGGGGGCTACGCAGTATTTT. It encodes CASSSGQGATQYF.

This clonotype was detected ten times or more. The V call is TRBV27, the J call TRBJ2-3, with TRBD2 matching over 9 bases. From germline, CDR1 is MNHEY and CDR2 SMNVEV (reference sequence). V trimming: 5 bases; J trimming: 4 bases; junction bases outside the gene matches: 7. The CDR3 spans 15 residues. Here the CDR3 DNA reads TGTGCCAGCAGTGCGCTAGCGGGAATCCCAGATACGCAGTATTTT. It yields the protein CASSALAGIPDTQYF.

This clonotype has a handful of counts. The rearrangement links TRBV20-1 to TRBJ1-2; tentatively, D is TRBD1 (6 bases). The ends were cut back, 0 bases at V and 3 bases at J, with 8 bases in the middle. The CDR3 extends over 13 amino acids. The germline V gene encodes CDR1 DFQATT and CDR2 SNEGSKA (reference sequence). In nucleotides, the CDR3 is TGCAGTGCTAGAGATCACAGGGACTATGGCTACACCTTC. It specifies CSARDHRDYGYTF.

The V gene is TRBV28, the J gene TRBJ1-1; D not certain. The V end was cut by 7 bases, the J end by 6 bases, with 15 bases between. The germline V gene encodes CDR1 MDHEN and CDR2 SYDVKM. CDR3 length equals 13 residues. In DNA, the CDR3 is TGTGCCAGCAAGAAGGGAATTCCGGCTGAAGCTTTCTTT. It yields the protein CASKKGIPAEAFF.

This chain links TRBV5-1 with TRBJ2-5, with 10 positions matching TRBD2. Trimming cost V 2 bases and J 5 bases; bases outside gene matches: 6. The CDR3 is 15 amino acids. CDR1 SGHRS and CDR2 YFSETQ come from the germline V gene. CDR3 sequence reads: CASSFGAGGWETQYF. CDR3 sequence (DNA): TGCGCCAGCAGCTTCGGAGCGGGAGGGTGGGAGACCCAGTACTTC.

This clonotype was recorded at least ten times. The gene calls are TRBV5-1 and TRBJ2-3, with D hard to call. CDR1 is SGHRS and CDR2 is YFSETQ in the germline V gene. V lost 5 bases and J 2 bases, leaving 9 bases between the germline ends. This CDR3 region has 13 residues. CDR3 DNA: TGCGCCAGCAGGCAGGACGACACAGATACGCAGTATTTT. Amino acids: CASRQDDTDTQYF.

In its sample, this clonotype was seen many times. The chain combines TRBV18 with TRBJ1-3; TRBD1 is a possible D gene (6 bases). The CDR3 has 13 residues. Germline CDR1 and CDR2: KGHSH and LQKENI. The V end was cut by 8 bases, the J end by 6 bases, with 14 bases between. DNA for the CDR3: TGTGCCAGCCCCCGGACAGCCTTAAACACCATATATTTT. It translates to CASPRTALNTIYF.

The CDR3 DNA is TGTGCCAGCAGCGTAGGGCAGGGGAGCCACGAGCAGTACTTC. Encoded protein: CASSVGQGSHEQYF. V gene TRBV9 combines with J gene TRBJ2-7; weak D call: TRBD1 (6 bases). Germline V CDR1 and CDR2: SGDLS, YYNGEE. The V and J ends lost 0 bases and 5 bases respectively, with 12 bases between them. The CDR3 runs to 14 residues.

This clonotype was seen a handful of times. The chain carries TRBV6-2 or TRBV6-3 and TRBJ1-3; unclear D gene. Germline V gene data show CDR1 as MNHEY and CDR2 as SVGEGT. Trimming removed 10 bases at V and 0 bases at J, with 16 bases between. There are 15 residues in the CDR3. The CDR3: CATYPRRASGNTIYF. The CDR3 coding sequence is TGTGCCACCTACCCCCGGCGAGCCTCTGGAAACACCATATATTTT.